These T cell receptor beta chains were read from a single sample in a study of monozygotic twins with inflammatory bowel disease. TCRdb re-called the 5' RACE reads, yielding one record per CDR3 amino acid sequence without DNA. This table lists approximately 100,000 distinct CDR3 sequences. Source material: blood. The receptors here all came from a human donor with ulcerative colitis or Crohn's disease, or a healthy co-twin of an affected twin (not recorded which). The CDR3 runs from the conserved cysteine through the conserved F or W.

j_call v_call cdr3_aa
TRBJ2-3 TRBV7-8 CASSPFRLARRTDTQYF
TRBJ1-1 TRBV11-2 CASSLVQGGEAFF
TRBJ2-1 TRBV20-1 CSAVRDPSYNEQFF
TRBJ1-5 TRBV6-2/TRBV6-3 CASGLFRDYSNQPQHF
TRBJ1-2 TRBV7-2 CASSLARVGGYTF
TRBJ1-1 TRBV5-5 CASSLKLGMMGYTEAFF
TRBJ2-1 TRBV18 CASSPFRQNNEQFF
TRBJ2-1 TRBV19 CASSSNRGLRDNEQFF
TRBJ2-7 TRBV18 CASSPSRGPYEQYF
TRBJ2-1 TRBV5-1 CASIGGGGTYNEQFF
TRBJ1-1 TRBV7-9 CASSYLDTEAFF
TRBJ2-7 TRBV5-1 CASSVSGRAGYEQYF
TRBJ2-2 TRBV2 CASSVEDRGNTGELFF
TRBJ1-1 TRBV7-9 CASSFLRDRGLNTEAFF
TRBJ1-2 TRBV9 CASSVAGTGGLYGYTF
TRBJ2-5 TRBV12-3/TRBV12-4 CASSLTTGSVGTQYF
TRBJ2-3 TRBV4-1 CASSQDSGWSDTQYF
TRBJ2-7 TRBV29-1 CSVVTETSYEQYF
TRBJ1-5 TRBV2 CASTELGRQGQPQHF
TRBJ2-3 TRBV7-9 CASSLWTDTQYF
TRBJ1-5 TRBV19 CASSGRFNQPQHF
TRBJ2-7 TRBV4-1 CASSQGGTSVYEQYF
TRBJ2-2 TRBV12-3/TRBV12-4 CASSLGNTGELFF
TRBJ1-3 TRBV27 CASGQGSGNTIYF
TRBJ1-6 TRBV19 CASSKGQSNSPLHF
TRBJ2-7 TRBV28 CASTTGLAVSYEQYF
TRBJ2-1 TRBV24-1 CATSDLLPTSSYNEQFF
TRBJ1-5 TRBV5-1 CASSLGRGNQPQHF
TRBJ1-4 TRBV5-6 CASSLGAGTTNEKLFF
TRBJ1-1 TRBV9 CASSVGGTGDTEAFF
TRBJ2-2 TRBV20-1 CSAIRGLNTGELFF
TRBJ2-1 TRBV18 CASSPWPPSSYNEQFF
TRBJ1-3 TRBV9 CASSIDMVSGNTIYF
TRBJ2-7 TRBV5-1 CASSKSQGPYYEQYF
TRBJ1-6 TRBV14 CASSQESGLGLHF
TRBJ1-2 TRBV7-9 CASSLVLPDSISTF
TRBJ2-5 TRBV29-1 CSVRPGLLYQETQYF
TRBJ2-1 TRBV7-3 CASSLELAGNNEQFF
TRBJ2-7 TRBV5-1 CASSFWVRGEYEQYF
TRBJ1-2 TRBV27 CASSLLEGANHGYTF
TRBJ2-1 TRBV5-1 CASSLSGGPYNEQFF
TRBJ1-2 TRBV20-1 CSASGGTGATF